This T cell receptor (beta chain) is drawn from a study of blood T cell repertoires in COVID-19. At the level of the study: The United States, Italy and Spain supplied acute and convalescent COVID-19 samples.

Source study methods: Reference gene primer amplification yielded estimated nucleated cell counts. The table came from immunoSEQ multiplex PCR; TCRdb's copy has only in-frame clones and leaves some out. D and trimming were read from the DNA, whereas the V and J calls and clone size are those reported in that table. The sample lists 150,000 to 200,000 clones; roughly 89% were seen once. The CDR3 extends over 13 amino acids. Trimming cost V 9 bases and J 7 bases, with 13 bases left between them. Per germline, CDR1 SNHLY and CDR2 FYNNEI. Sequenced material: peripheral blood. The source of this sequence is a woman aged 50 to 60 with acute or convalescent COVID-19. This chain uses TRBV2 with TRBJ1-6; TRBD1 is a possible D gene (5 bases). As DNA, the CDR3 is TGTGCCAGGGGAACGGGGGTCAATTCACCCCTCCACTTT. Protein sequence: CARGTGVNSPLHF.